Below are 22 T cell receptor beta chains sequenced from a single sample in a study of T cells after yellow fever vaccination. TCRdb reprocessed the 5' RACE reads with MiXCR, giving one entry per CDR3 protein. The repertoire holds 300,000 to 400,000 distinct CDR3 sequences, around 8.1% seen once, with approximately 15% in the top ten. The source was PBMCs, collected about 49 days after the first yellow fever vaccination. The source is a man aged 18 to 30 who received the YFV17D yellow fever vaccine.

This chain joins TRBV11-2 and TRBJ2-1; possible D gene TRBD1, 5 bases. CDR3 size: 18 residues. Germline CDR1 and CDR2: SGHAT and FQNNGV. The ends were cut back, 2 bases at V and 7 bases at J, with 24 bases in the middle. The DNA of the CDR3 is TGTGCCAGCAGCTTAAAGGGGCAGGGCCCTAGTCTTTGGAATGAGCAGTTCTTC. It yields the protein CASSLKGQGPSLWNEQFF.

J is TRBJ1-2 and V is TRBV5-8, with D unclear. CDR3 length equals 16 residues. Germline V gene data show CDR1 as SGHTS and CDR2 as YDEGEE. The V end was cut by 3 bases, the J end by 0 bases, with 15 bases between. The CDR3: CASSSRPSAANYGYTF. The CDR3 nucleotides read TGTGCCAGCAGCTCCCGCCCCTCCGCAGCTAACTATGGCTACACCTTC.

The rearrangement uses TRBV12-3 or TRBV12-4 and TRBJ1-2; D remains ambiguous. CDR3 length: 12 amino acids. Between the trimmed V and J ends, which lost 1 base and 8 bases, there was a span of 8 bases. The CDR3 DNA is TGTGCCAGCAGTTTAGTCGAGGGCGGCTACACCTTC. It is translated as CASSLVEGGYTF.

This clonotype was seen only a few times. The chain carries TRBV15 and TRBJ2-5; D ambiguous. The V gene's germline CDR1 is LNHNV and CDR2 YYDKDF (reference sequence). There are 14 residues in the CDR3. V lost 0 bases to trimming and J lost 6 bases, with 11 bases between them. The CDR3 sequence is CATSRDFTSQTQYF. In DNA, the CDR3 is TGTGCCACCAGCAGAGATTTCACCTCACAGACCCAGTACTTC.

This clonotype was seen more than once but under ten times. V gene TRBV7-2 combines with J gene TRBJ2-3, with 10 bases that match TRBD2. The CDR3 is 15 amino acids. CDR1 is SGHTA and CDR2 is FQGNSA in the germline V gene. The trim removed 4 bases at V and 4 bases at J, leaving 5 bases unmatched. The CDR3 sequence: CASSSSGGVPDTQYF. CDR3 nucleotide sequence: TGTGCCAGCAGCTCGAGCGGGGGGGTCCCAGATACGCAGTATTTT.

V usage is TRBV4-1 and J usage is TRBJ2-2; D is unresolved. Germline values: CDR1 MGHRA, CDR2 YSYEKL. There are 15 residues in the CDR3. The germline V and J ends were trimmed by 0 bases and 0 bases, with 5 bases remaining between them. The CDR3 region is CASSQDPPNTGELFF. CDR3 coding DNA: TGCGCCAGCAGCCAAGATCCCCCGAACACCGGGGAGCTGTTTTTT.

Details on this clonotype: The germline gene is not matched at one end of the junction; a read error may be the cause. The rearrangement joins TRBV6-1 to TRBJ2-5, with 8 bases that match TRBD2. This CDR3 contains 16 residues. Germline CDR1 is MNHNS and CDR2 is SASEGT. CDR3 in DNA: TGTACCAGCAGTACCACGAGGGCGGGGGGCCAGGAGACCCAGTACTTC. It translates to CTSSTTRAGGQETQYF.

This chain joins TRBV3-1 and TRBJ1-1; maybe TRBD1 (5 bases). CDR3 length: 13 residues. Between the trimmed V and J ends, which lost 2 bases and 8 bases, there was a span of 12 bases. Per the germline V gene, CDR1 is LGHDT and CDR2 is YNNKEL (reference sequence). Written as DNA, the CDR3 is TGTGCCAGCAGCCAATGGGGGAAGGGAGAAGCTTTCTTT. It specifies CASSQWGKGEAFF.

This chain links TRBV15 with TRBJ1-5; the D is unclear. V was cut by 0 bases and J by 7 bases, with 16 bases left in between. The germline gives CDR1 LNHNV, CDR2 YYDKDF (reference sequence). There are 16 residues in the CDR3. CDR3 loop: CATSRDKVRGRQPQHF. DNA for the CDR3: TGTGCCACCAGCAGAGATAAGGTGCGAGGGAGGCAGCCCCAGCATTTT.

The rearrangement links TRBV9 to TRBJ1-4, with a weak D call TRBD1 (6 bases). There are 15 residues in the CDR3. The germline V gene encodes CDR1 SGDLS and CDR2 YYNGEE. Trimming removed 2 bases at V and 8 bases at J, with 16 bases between. CDR3 DNA sequence: TGTGCCAGCAGCGTTACAGGGTCTCTGGAGGAAAAACTGTTTTTT. Protein: CASSVTGSLEEKLFF.

The chain employs TRBV4-3 and TRBJ1-4; unclear D gene. Trimming pared 0 bases from V and 7 bases from J, leaving 18 bases between. This CDR3 region has 17 residues. Germline V gene sequence: CDR1 LGHNA, CDR2 YSLEER. The DNA for the CDR3 is TGCGCCAGCAGCCAAGATCTTAACCCGGGAATCGGTGAAAAACTGTTTTTT. This gives the protein CASSQDLNPGIGEKLFF.

Only a few counts were recorded for this clonotype. CDR3 residues: CASSVGVGGGPSWTGELFF. The CDR3 DNA reads TGTGCCAGCAGCGTAGGAGTTGGCGGGGGGCCTTCGTGGACCGGGGAGCTGTTTTTT. The gene calls are TRBV9 and TRBJ2-2, with 8 positions matching TRBD2. V lost 0 bases and J lost 5; bases outside the gene matches: 15. The CDR3 contains 19 residues. Germline V CDR1 and CDR2: SGDLS, YYNGEE.

This clonotype was recorded a few times. The chain carries TRBV12-3 or TRBV12-4 and TRBJ1-2, with D perhaps matching TRBD1 (6 bases). Trimming stripped 4 bases from V and 4 bases from J, with 22 bases between. This CDR3 comprises 17 residues. This CDR3 is CASSSSPGHNPTYGYTF. As DNA, the CDR3 is TGTGCCAGCAGTTCCTCACCGGGACACAACCCCACCTATGGCTACACCTTC.

This clonotype was seen ten or more times. The J gene is TRBJ1-2, the V gene TRBV20-1; D is unresolved. Germline values: CDR1 DFQATT, CDR2 SNEGSKA (reference sequence). Trimming removed 0 bases from V and 8 bases from J, with 10 bases in between. The CDR3 runs 12 residues. The CDR3 DNA reads TGCAGTGCTAGAGATCCCGGTTACGGCTACACCTTC. This sequence encodes CSARDPGYGYTF.

This chain links TRBV27 with TRBJ2-1, with unresolved D. The CDR3 extends over 16 amino acids. Germline V gene data show CDR1 as MNHEY and CDR2 as SMNVEV (reference sequence). The V end lost 5 bases, the J end lost 0 bases, and 14 bases lay between the germline ends. The CDR3 region has the DNA TGTGCCAGCAGTCACATACCGACAAACTCCTACAATGAGCAGTTCTTC. Protein sequence: CASSHIPTNSYNEQFF.

This CDR3 reads CASSLWAGRLETQYF. CDR3 DNA: TGTGCCAGCAGTTTGTGGGCAGGGAGATTAGAGACCCAGTACTTC. The rearrangement joins TRBV28 to TRBJ2-5; D may correspond to TRBD1 or TRBD2 (5 bases each). CDR3 length: 15 residues. V lost 3 bases and J 4 bases, leaving 15 bases between the germline ends. Germline V gene lookup returns CDR1 MDHEN and CDR2 SYDVKM.

In its sample, this clonotype was seen a few times. The rearrangement joins TRBV4-3 to TRBJ1-2; D is ambiguous. V lost 0 bases and J lost 2, with 7 bases in between. Germline loops: CDR1 LGHNA, CDR2 YSLEER. The length of the CDR3 is 14 residues. The CDR3 protein is CASSQDFPNYGYTF. The DNA for the CDR3 is TGCGCCAGCAGCCAAGATTTCCCGAACTATGGCTACACCTTC.

This clonotype has ten or more counts. The chain carries TRBV20-1 and TRBJ1-1, with D tentatively TRBD1 (6 bases). This CDR3 region has 14 residues. CDR1 is DFQATT, CDR2 SNEGSKA, per germline (reference sequence). The ends were cut back, 4 bases at V and 1 base at J, with 13 bases in the middle. The CDR3 is CSAIRQDTNTEAFF. The CDR3 coding sequence is TGCAGTGCTATCAGACAGGACACGAACACTGAAGCTTTCTTT.

The chain employs TRBV5-1 and TRBJ2-1; the D is unclear. Trimming took off 0 bases at V and 10 bases at J, with 23 bases between the two ends. The length of the CDR3 is 17 residues. Germline V lookup: CDR1 SGHRS, CDR2 YFSETQ. The CDR3 region has the DNA TGCGCCAGCAGCTTGGCCTTTATTCGACTGGAAGATCCCGAGCAGTTCTTC. It encodes CASSLAFIRLEDPEQFF.

This clonotype was detected only a few times. The rearrangement uses TRBV12-3 or TRBV12-4 and TRBJ1-3, with D hard to call. The CDR3 covers 11 residues. V lost 9 bases, J lost 4 bases, and 7 bases lay in between. CDR3 coding DNA: TGTGCCAGTGGGCTCGGAAACACCATATATTTT. It is translated as CASGLGNTIYF.

This clonotype was recorded a few times. The V call is TRBV5-1, the J call TRBJ2-6; a weak D match, TRBD2 (6 bases). The CDR3 covers 18 residues. Germline V CDR1 and CDR2: SGHRS, YFSETQ. Trimming left V 4 bases short and J 0 bases short, with 17 bases between. CDR3 loop: CASSLRGDQNSGANVLTF. The CDR3 DNA follows: TGCGCCAGCAGCCTCCGCGGGGACCAAAACTCTGGGGCCAACGTCCTGACTTTC.

The CDR3: CATEDGGGYEQFF. CDR3 nucleotide sequence: TGTGCCACCGAGGACGGTGGTGGATATGAGCAGTTCTTC. The rearrangement uses TRBV24-1 and TRBJ2-1, with unresolved D. The germline V and J ends were trimmed by 9 bases and 8 bases, with 16 bases remaining between them. The V gene's germline CDR1 is KGHDR and CDR2 SFDVKD. The CDR3 spans 13 residues.